This T cell receptor beta chain came from a study of regulatory T cells in long-lasting Graves disease. Arm-PCR of CDR3 regions with iRepertoire HTBI primers generated TCR beta libraries. TCRdb reprocessed the multiplex PCR reads via MiXCR and lists one record per CDR3 protein. The sample records some 450,000 distinct CDR3 sequences, about 20% being singletons. Germline lookup yields CDR1 MDHEN and CDR2 SYDVKM. The CDR3 is 16 residues long. Comment on this clonotype: Its target is unknown. This may stem from a read error, because a much larger clone lies one nucleotide away.

Time point reported: persistent/refractory GD, antithyroid drugs over 5 years with positive TRAb. PBMC RNA served as the TCR library source. Study results and caveats: With persistent disease, TRBV28, TRBJ1-2 and TRBJ2-5 were the favored segments.

The sample here was peripheral blood mononuclear cells (PBMCs), taken when the disease was refractory, from a patient treated with antithyroid drugs. This rearrangement joins TRBV28 to TRBJ2-6; D uncertain. The sequence derives from a female donor with Graves disease. CDR3 loop: CAGSFARNSGANVLTF. CDR3 sequence (DNA): TGTGCCGGCAGTTTTGCTCGCAACTCTGGGGCCAACGTCCTGACTTTC.